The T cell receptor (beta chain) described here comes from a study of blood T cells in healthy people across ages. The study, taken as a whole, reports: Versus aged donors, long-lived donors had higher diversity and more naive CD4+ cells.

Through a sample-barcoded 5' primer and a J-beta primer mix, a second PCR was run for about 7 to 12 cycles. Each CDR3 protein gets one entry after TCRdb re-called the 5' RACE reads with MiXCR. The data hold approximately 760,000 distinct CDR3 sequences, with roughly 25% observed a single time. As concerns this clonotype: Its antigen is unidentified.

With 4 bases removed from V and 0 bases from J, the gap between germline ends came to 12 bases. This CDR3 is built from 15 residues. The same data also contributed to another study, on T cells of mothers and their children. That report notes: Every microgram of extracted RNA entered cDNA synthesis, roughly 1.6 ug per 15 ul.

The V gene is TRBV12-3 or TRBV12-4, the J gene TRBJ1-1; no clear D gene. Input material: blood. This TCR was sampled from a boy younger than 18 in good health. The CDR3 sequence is CASSWGTGVNTEAFF. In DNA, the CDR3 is TGTGCCAGCAGTTGGGGAACTGGGGTGAACACTGAAGCTTTCTTT.